A single sample is the source of the 12 T cell receptor beta chains below, sequenced in a study of shared clonotypes between healthy human individuals. Naive CD8 cells lacked CD45RO, underwent positive selection for CCR7 and left out terminally differentiated effector memory CD45RA+ cells. Generated by immunoSEQ multiplex PCR, the TCRdb table keeps only in-frame clones and is missing some. Of about 700,000 clones listed, under 95% are singletons. The sequenced material came from naive CD8+ T cells sorted from blood. The receptors were gathered from a man aged 25 to 45 in good health.

V gene TRBV7-3 combines with J gene TRBJ2-3; D is unclear. The CDR3 covers 13 residues. Trimming removed 2 bases at V and 4 bases at J, with 7 bases between. The V gene's germline CDR1 is SGHTA and CDR2 FQGTGA. The CDR3 sequence: CASSLLGPDTQYF. In DNA, the CDR3 is TGTGCCAGCAGCTTATTGGGTCCAGATACGCAGTATTTT.

This chain uses TRBV21-1 with TRBJ2-3. TRBV21-1 corresponds to a pseudogene. This CDR3 is 14 amino acids long. The CDR3, as DNA: TGTGCCAGCAGCAAATTTGGGTCCACAGATACGCAGTATTTT. The encoded protein is CASSKFGSTDTQYF.

The chain is built from TRBV11-2 and TRBJ2-1, with a possible D match to TRBD2 (5 bases). This CDR3 is built from 15 residues. V shed 4 bases and J shed 6 bases, with 16 bases lying between them. Germline V gene sequence: CDR1 SGHAT, CDR2 FQNNGV. CDR3 in amino acids: CASSSTLEEVNEQFF. The CDR3 bases are TGTGCCAGCAGCTCGACACTAGAGGAGGTCAATGAGCAGTTCTTC.

The chain carries TRBV6-1 and TRBJ2-1; TRBD1 aligns across 7 bases. The CDR3 contains 14 residues. With V trimmed by 8 bases and J by 2 bases, 6 bases remained unmatched. CDR1 is MNHNS and CDR2 is SASEGT in the germline V gene. CDR3 protein: CASGVTGAYNEQFF. DNA for the CDR3: TGTGCCAGCGGGGTAACAGGGGCCTACAATGAGCAGTTCTTC.

This chain connects TRBV21-1 to TRBJ2-5; no DNA check was done on the table's D call, TRBD1. TRBV21-1 is termed a pseudogene. The CDR3 extends over 19 amino acids. The CDR3: CASSKLSPGDRGEQETQYF. The CDR3 coding sequence is TGTGCCAGCAGCAAGTTAAGCCCGGGGGACAGGGGGGAGCAAGAGACCCAGTACTTC.

This chain joins TRBV6-1 and TRBJ1-2; the D gene is possibly TRBD1 (5 bases). CDR3 length: 16 residues. Germline assignment: CDR1 MNHNS and CDR2 SASEGT. V was clipped by 2 bases and J by 4 bases, with 17 bases between them. CDR3 amino acids: CASSEPRMGLGYGYTF. The CDR3 DNA reads as TGTGCCAGCAGTGAACCCCGGATGGGGCTGGGCTATGGCTACACCTTC.

The rearrangement uses TRBV2 and TRBJ2-3, with D maybe TRBD2 (7 bases). The CDR3 runs 15 residues. V was shortened by 10 bases and J by 1 base, with 18 bases between the two germline ends. Germline CDR1 is SNHLY and CDR2 is FYNNEI. The CDR3 spells CATVKAGAGTDTQYF. The CDR3 nucleotides read TGTGCCACAGTGAAGGCGGGGGCGGGCACAGATACGCAGTATTTT.

The rearrangement uses TRBV6-5 and TRBJ2-7, with 7 bases aligning to TRBD1. The germline V gene encodes CDR1 MNHEY and CDR2 SVGAGI. The CDR3 extends over 14 amino acids. With 6 bases clipped from V and 0 bases from J, the junction kept 5 bases outside the gene matches. Here the CDR3 reads CASSPTGPSYEQYF. The CDR3, as DNA: TGTGCCAGCAGCCCGACAGGGCCCTCCTACGAGCAGTACTTC.

The chain is built from TRBV7-3 and TRBJ2-2; 8 bases are shared with TRBD2. From germline, CDR1 is SGHTA and CDR2 FQGTGA. J lost 2 bases, V lost 2 bases, and 4 bases had no gene match. The CDR3 covers 16 residues. CDR3 sequence: CASSLGRTSNTGELFF. The CDR3, as DNA: TGTGCCAGCAGCTTAGGCCGGACTAGCAACACCGGGGAGCTGTTTTTT.

The chain links TRBV30 to TRBJ2-7; the D gene is possibly TRBD2 (6 bases). The CDR3 runs to 11 residues. V was pared by 7 bases and J by 7 bases, with 14 bases between. The V gene's germline CDR1 is GTSNPN and CDR2 SVGIG (reference sequence). In DNA, the CDR3 is TGTGCCTTGAAACTAGCTTGGGAGCAGTACTTC. Translation gives CALKLAWEQYF.

The chain's CDR3 is CASRTTVGSRGTGTDTQYF. The CDR3 DNA sequence: TGTGCCAGCAGGACAACCGTTGGGTCCCGAGGGACGGGCACAGATACGCAGTATTTT. The chain uses TRBV2 and TRBJ2-3; D may correspond to TRBD1 or TRBD2 (5 bases each). The CDR3 sequence is 19 residues long. Germline loops: CDR1 SNHLY, CDR2 FYNNEI. Trimming removed 6 bases from V and 1 base from J, with 26 bases in between.

The chain uses TRBV4-1 and TRBJ2-3; weak D call: TRBD1 (6 bases). This CDR3 has 12 amino acids. V was pared by 4 bases and J by 5 bases, with 7 bases between. CDR1 is MGHRA and CDR2 is YSYEKL in the germline V gene. CDR3 in amino acids: CASSRDKDTQYF. Written as DNA, the CDR3 is TGCGCCAGCAGCCGGGACAAAGATACGCAGTATTTT.